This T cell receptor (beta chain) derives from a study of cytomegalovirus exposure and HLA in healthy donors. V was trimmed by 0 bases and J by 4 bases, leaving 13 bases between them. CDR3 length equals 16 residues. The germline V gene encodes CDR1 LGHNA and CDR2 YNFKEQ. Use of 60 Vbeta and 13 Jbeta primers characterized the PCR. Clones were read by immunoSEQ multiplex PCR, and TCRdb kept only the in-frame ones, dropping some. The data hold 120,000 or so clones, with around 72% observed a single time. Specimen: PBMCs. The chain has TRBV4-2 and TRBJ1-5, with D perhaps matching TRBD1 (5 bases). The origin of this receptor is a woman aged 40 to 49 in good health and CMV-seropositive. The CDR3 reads CASSQDGQGKNQPQHF. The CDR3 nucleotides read TGTGCCAGCAGCCAAGATGGCCAGGGAAAGAATCAGCCCCAGCATTTT.